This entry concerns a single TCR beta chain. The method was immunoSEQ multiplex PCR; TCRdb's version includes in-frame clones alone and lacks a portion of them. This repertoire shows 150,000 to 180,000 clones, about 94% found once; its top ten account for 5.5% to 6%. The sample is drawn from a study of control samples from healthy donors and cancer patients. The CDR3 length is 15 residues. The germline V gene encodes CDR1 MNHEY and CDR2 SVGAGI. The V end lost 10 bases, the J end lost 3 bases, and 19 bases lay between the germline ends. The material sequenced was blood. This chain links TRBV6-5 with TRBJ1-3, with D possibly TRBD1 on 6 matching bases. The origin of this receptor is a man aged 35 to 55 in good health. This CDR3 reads CATSLWGARGNTIYF. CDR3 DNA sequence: TGTGCCACTTCCCTTTGGGGGGCGCGTGGAAACACCATATATTTT.